The next 19 T cell receptor beta chains were all read from a single sample in a study of T cells of healthy individuals. TCRdb passed the 5' RACE reads through MiXCR, listing each CDR3 protein once. The profile shows more than 60,000 distinct CDR3 sequences, about 16% of them singletons. Receptor source: a human donor in good health.

This clonotype was counted only a few times. The chain has TRBV19 and TRBJ2-3; TRBD2 is a possible D gene (7 bases). The V end was cut by 6 bases, the J end by 1 base, with 14 bases between. This CDR3 region has 15 residues. CDR1 is LNHDA and CDR2 is SQIVND in the germline V gene (reference sequence). This chain's CDR3 is CASRRGGARTDTQYF. The CDR3 region has the DNA TGTGCCAGTAGGAGGGGGGGAGCTCGCACAGATACGCAGTATTTT.

A word on this clonotype: This could be a read error, since a much larger clone is one nucleotide away. The chain employs TRBV15 and TRBJ1-5; the D is unclear. CDR1 and CDR2 (germline): LNHNV, YYDKDF (reference sequence). Trimming removed 5 bases at V and 8 bases at J, with 13 bases between. The CDR3 is 13 residues long. In DNA, the CDR3 is TGTGCCACCAGCGTCTCCTTCGGGAAGCCCCAGCATTTT. Encoded protein: CATSVSFGKPQHF.

There are a few counts of this clonotype. The chain uses TRBV4-1 and TRBJ2-5, with 10 bases matching TRBD2. Looked up from germline, CDR1 is MGHRA and CDR2 is YSYEKL. The CDR3 runs to 16 residues. J gave up 10 bases and V 0 bases, and 11 bases lay outside the gene matches. Written as DNA, the CDR3 is TGCGCCAGCAGCCAAGATCCCTTGCTAGCGGGGGTCGACCAGTACTTC. It codes for CASSQDPLLAGVDQYF.

This clonotype was recorded only once. This chain uses TRBV4-3 with TRBJ2-5, with TRBD2 identical over 12 bases. The CDR3 runs 18 residues. Germline V gene lookup returns CDR1 LGHNA and CDR2 YSLEER. The V gene end was trimmed by 1 base and the J gene end by 2 bases; junction bases not matched to a gene: 8. CDR3 amino acids: CASSQGWTSGNFQETQYF. The CDR3 DNA sequence: TGCGCCAGCAGCCAAGGCTGGACTAGCGGGAATTTTCAAGAGACCCAGTACTTC.

CDR3: CASRKGQLTDTQYF. CDR3 DNA sequence: TGTGCCAGCAGGAAGGGACAGCTCACAGATACGCAGTATTTT. J is TRBJ2-3 and V is TRBV2; TRBD1 aligns across 7 bases. Germline V CDR1 and CDR2: SNHLY, FYNNEI. The CDR3 has 14 residues. Losses at the gene ends were 6 bases for V and 2 bases for J; bases not matched to a gene: 5. The complete variable domain, with remaining parts taken from reference TRBV2 and TRBJ2-3, reads EPEVTQTPSHQVTQMGQEVILRCVPISNHLYFYWYRQILGQKVEFLVSFYNNEISEKSEIFDDQFSVERPDGSNFTLKIRSTKLEDSAMYFCASRKGQLTDTQYFGPGTRLTVL.

This clonotype was seen a handful of times. The chain joins TRBV7-3 to TRBJ2-5; TRBD1 aligns across 9 bases. The junction had 8 bases not matched to a gene; V was cut back by 4 bases and J by 5 bases. This CDR3 is 15 amino acids long. CDR1 SGHTA and CDR2 FQGTGA come from the germline V gene. The CDR3 bases are TGTGCCAGCAGCTCACCCGGACAGGGGCGGGAGACCCAGTACTTC. This gives the protein CASSSPGQGRETQYF.

The chain links TRBV4-1 to TRBJ2-7; no reliable D call. The CDR3 has 14 amino acids. V was trimmed by 2 bases and J by 2 bases, leaving 10 bases between them. The germline CDR1 and CDR2 sequences are MGHRA and YSYEKL. This chain's CDR3 is CASSQPVFPYEQYF. The CDR3 DNA sequence: TGCGCCAGCAGCCAACCCGTATTCCCCTACGAGCAGTACTTC.

The V call is TRBV13, the J call TRBJ2-1; TRBD1 matches at 8 bases. V was pared by 5 bases and J by 5 bases, with 8 bases of the junction left unmatched. The CDR3 sequence is 15 residues long. The germline CDR1 and CDR2 sequences are PRHDT and FYEKMQ (reference sequence). The CDR3 DNA reads as TGTGCCAGCAGCCCAAAAGGACAGGGTGACAATGAGCAGTTCTTC. This sequence encodes CASSPKGQGDNEQFF.

This chain links TRBV14 with TRBJ2-5, with D possibly being TRBD2 (6 bases). Germline V gene sequence: CDR1 SGHDN, CDR2 FVKESK. This CDR3 comprises 15 residues. Trimming took off 3 bases at V and 5 bases at J, with 16 bases between the two ends. The CDR3 nucleotides read TGTGCCAGCAGCCACCTAGGGGCAGGGACTGAGACCCAGTACTTC. Amino acids: CASSHLGAGTETQYF.

This clonotype was seen at least ten times. V usage is TRBV4-1 and J usage is TRBJ1-1; tentative D call: TRBD1 (6 bases). The CDR3 has 15 amino acids. The germline CDR1 and CDR2 sequences are MGHRA and YSYEKL. V dropped 0 bases and J dropped 4 bases, with 12 bases sitting between them. The CDR3 region has the DNA TGCGCCAGCAGCCAAGACTGGACAGCTGGCACTGAAGCTTTCTTT. It specifies CASSQDWTAGTEAFF.

Only a few counts were recorded for this clonotype. The chain has TRBV4-1 and TRBJ2-1; 11 nucleotides match TRBD1. Germline CDR1 and CDR2: MGHRA and YSYEKL. V gave up 4 bases and J gave up 7 bases; unmatched junction bases: 6. The CDR3 contains 15 residues. The CDR3 sequence: CASSRRDRGLNEQFF. CDR3 DNA sequence: TGCGCCAGCAGCCGCCGGGACAGGGGGTTGAATGAGCAGTTCTTC.

The chain has TRBV6-2 or TRBV6-3 and TRBJ1-2, with 8 nucleotides matching TRBD1. CDR3 length equals 14 residues. Losses at the gene ends were 7 bases for V and 4 bases for J; bases not matched to a gene: 8. The germline gives CDR1 MNHEY, CDR2 SVGEGT. The CDR3 bases are TGTGCCAGCAAGCAGGGGGCGCCGGTCTATGGCTACACCTTC. Protein product: CASKQGAPVYGYTF.

This clonotype was found many times. The V and J genes are TRBV20-1 and TRBJ2-7; 11 bases are shared with TRBD1. From germline, CDR1 is DFQATT and CDR2 SNEGSKA (reference sequence). The CDR3 consists of 14 residues. The J segment lost 4 bases and the V segment lost 4 bases, leaving 6 bases of the junction unmatched. CDR3 bases: TGCAGTGCTATTTCGGGACAGGGGGTGTACGAGCAGTACTTC. This codes for CSAISGQGVYEQYF.

This chain uses TRBV6-4 with TRBJ2-1; D not resolved. The CDR3 loop spans 14 amino acids. Trimming removed 0 bases from V and 6 bases from J, with 9 bases in between. The germline gives CDR1 MRHNA, CDR2 SNTAGT. As DNA, the CDR3 is TGTGCCAGCAGTGACTCGTTAGCATCCAATGAGCAGTTCTTC. It translates to CASSDSLASNEQFF.

This clonotype was counted ten times or more. J is TRBJ2-1 and V is TRBV28; 10 bases fit TRBD1. Germline V lookup: CDR1 MDHEN, CDR2 SYDVKM. The CDR3 consists of 15 residues. V trimming: 2 bases; J trimming: 5 bases; junction bases outside the gene matches: 3. CDR3 sequence (DNA): TGTGCCAGCAGTTTAAGTGACAGGGGGCACAATGAGCAGTTCTTC. Translated, it gives CASSLSDRGHNEQFF.

In this sample, this clonotype turned up a few times. The CDR3 DNA follows: TGTGCCAGCAGTGACTATAACACTGAAGCTTTCTTT. This codes for CASSDYNTEAFF. V gene TRBV6-5 combines with J gene TRBJ1-1; D is ambiguous. Germline V gives CDR1 MNHEY, CDR2 SVGAGI. CDR3 size: 12 residues. V lost 5 bases and J 2 bases, leaving 6 bases between the germline ends.

This clonotype was picked up one time. V usage is TRBV6-5 and J usage is TRBJ2-1; TRBD2 agrees at 10 bases. CDR1 is MNHEY and CDR2 is SVGAGI in the germline V gene. With 10 bases clipped from V and 5 bases from J, the junction kept 8 bases outside the gene matches. This CDR3 comprises 14 residues. The CDR3 coding sequence is TGTGCCACCTGGGGACTAGCGCAAAACAATGAGCAGTTCTTC. Encoded protein: CATWGLAQNNEQFF.

This clonotype came up many times. The chain has TRBV6-2 or TRBV6-3 and TRBJ2-7, with D perhaps given as TRBD1 or TRBD2 (6 bases each). Germline CDR1 reads MNHEY; CDR2 reads SVGEGT. The CDR3 sequence is 16 residues long. V was shortened by 7 bases and J by 0 bases, with 19 bases between the two germline ends. As DNA, the CDR3 is TGTGCCAGCACTCCCCGCGGCGGGACATTCTCCTACGAGCAGTACTTC. Protein sequence: CASTPRGGTFSYEQYF.

This clonotype was seen at least ten times. The rearrangement links TRBV6-4 to TRBJ2-1, with TRBD2 matching 7 bases. Germline V lookup: CDR1 MRHNA, CDR2 SNTAGT. Germline trimming cut 4 bases from V and 4 bases from J; bases unmatched to any gene: 7. The CDR3 extends over 15 amino acids. CDR3 residues: CASSAQSGEYNEQFF. The CDR3 DNA sequence: TGTGCCAGCAGTGCGCAAAGCGGGGAGTACAATGAGCAGTTCTTC.